This T cell receptor (beta chain) is drawn from a study of blood T cell repertoires in COVID-19. TCRdb's copy holds only in-frame clones and misses some; the assay was immunoSEQ multiplex PCR. The sample contains about 90,000 clones, 76% of which appear only once. The CDR3 has 14 residues. Germline V gene sequence: CDR1 KGHSH, CDR2 LQKENI. Trimming pared 3 bases from V and 2 bases from J, leaving 10 bases between. This clone came up a few times. The TCR sequence derives from a man between 65 and 79 years old with acute or convalescent COVID-19. The sequencing input was peripheral blood. V usage is TRBV18 and J usage is TRBJ1-1; D not certain. CDR3 in amino acids: CASSPLPGNTEAFF. CDR3 sequence (DNA): TGTGCCAGCTCACCTTTACCAGGAAACACTGAAGCTTTCTTT.